This T cell receptor beta chain comes out of a study of shared clonotypes between healthy human individuals. Study-level results: Deeper or shallower sequencing was expected to change how clonotypes are shared among donors. Clonotypes that were shared across a few donors made up about 5.1% of naive CD4 clonotypes.

Regarding this clone: Its antigen is as yet unknown.

Sequencing used immunoSEQ multiplex PCR; TCRdb keeps in-frame clones, though not all of them. The sample carries roughly 2,500,000 clones, over 85% recorded once. All donors were Caucasian adults living in Nashville, Tennessee. Germline CDR1 and CDR2: LGHNA and YSLEER. There are 16 residues in the CDR3. The V end was cut by 0 bases, the J end by 0 bases, with 10 bases between. The sequence was collected from a man aged 18 to 30 in good health. Some clones in this sample may be carry-over from other donors' samples. Sequencing was performed on naive CD4+ T cells from PBMCs. The subset is: CD45RA+ positively selected. This chain connects TRBV4-3 to TRBJ2-3; D gene uncertain. The CDR3 region has the DNA TGCGCCAGCAGCCAAGAATCCGCCCCGAGCACAGATACGCAGTATTTT. Protein sequence: CASSQESAPSTDTQYF.